Shown below are 25 T cell receptor beta chains from a single sample sequenced in a study of T cells in Graves' hyperthyroidism and ophthalmopathy. Amplification of TCR beta CDR3 regions used RNA as the template. Initially, a first-round RT-PCR of the TCR CDR3 employed the HTBI primer set. TCRdb independently ran MiXCR on the multiplex PCR reads; one entry per CDR3 protein. The sample gives 600,000 to 900,000 distinct CDR3 sequences, less than 20% of which show up once; around 7.7% is in the top ten. What was sequenced was blood. The source is a man between 18 and 29 years old with Graves' hyperthyroidism.

The sample holds a few counts of this clonotype. The rearrangement joins TRBV7-8 to TRBJ1-5; D gene unclear. The V gene's germline CDR1 is SGHVS and CDR2 FQNEAQ. The CDR3 consists of 16 residues. The V end was cut by 5 bases, the J end by 0 bases, with 14 bases between. The chain's CDR3 is CASSRQGSISNQPQHF. CDR3 nucleotide sequence: TGTGCCAGCAGCCGACAAGGAAGTATTAGCAATCAGCCCCAGCATTTT.

This clonotype was observed a few times. The J gene is TRBJ2-7, the V gene TRBV15, with TRBD1 matching 9 bases. Germline V gene data show CDR1 as LNHNV and CDR2 as YYDKDF (reference sequence). V gave up 1 base and J gave up 4 bases; unmatched junction bases: 5. This CDR3 contains 15 residues. The CDR3 sequence: CATSRVRDRGYEQYF. CDR3 bases: TGTGCCACCAGCAGAGTTCGAGACAGGGGGTACGAGCAGTACTTC.

This chain joins TRBV9 and TRBJ2-3, with D hard to call. The length of the CDR3 is 16 residues. The germline V gene has CDR1 SGDLS and CDR2 YYNGEE. Between the trimmed V and J ends, which lost 3 bases and 0 bases, there was a span of 14 bases. CDR3 region: CASSAYGGPSTDTQYF. CDR3 DNA sequence: TGTGCCAGCAGCGCTTACGGTGGACCTAGCACAGATACGCAGTATTTT.

The rearrangement links TRBV7-9 to TRBJ1-2; TRBD1 aligns across 8 bases. The CDR3 has 17 amino acids. Trimming took 5 bases from V and 6 from J; bases not matched to a gene: 17. Germline values: CDR1 SEHNR, CDR2 FQNEAQ (reference sequence). The CDR3 loop reads CASSPSSHLDRGNGYTF. The CDR3 nucleotides read TGTGCCAGCAGCCCATCGTCCCACCTTGACAGGGGCAATGGCTACACCTTC. Supplemented by reference TRBV7-9 and TRBJ1-2, the full variable domain reads DTGVSQNPRHKITKRGQNVTFRCDPISEHNRLYWYRQTLGQGPEFLTYFQNEAQLEKSRLLSDRFSAERPKGSFSTLEIQRTEQGDSAMYLCASSPSSHLDRGNGYTFGSGTRLTVV.

This clonotype was seen repeatedly, ten times or more. V gene TRBV10-3 combines with J gene TRBJ2-5; 7 nucleotides agree with TRBD2. CDR1 is ENHRY, CDR2 SYGVKD, per germline. V was clipped by 2 bases and J by 3 bases; unmatched bases: 6. The CDR3 covers 15 residues. DNA of the CDR3: TGTGCCATCAGTGAGCCTGGGCTAGCGGAAGAGACCCAGTACTTC. Amino acid sequence: CAISEPGLAEETQYF.

The rearrangement uses TRBV7-9 and TRBJ2-1, with 9 bases aligning to TRBD1. The CDR3 length is 14 residues. Germline CDR1 and CDR2: SEHNR and FQNEAQ (reference sequence). Germline trimming cut 5 bases from V and 6 bases from J; bases unmatched to any gene: 5. The CDR3 sequence: CASSPGTGINEQFF. For the CDR3, the DNA is TGTGCCAGCAGCCCCGGGACAGGGATCAATGAGCAGTTCTTC.

There are a few counts of this clonotype. This rearrangement joins TRBV11-2 to TRBJ1-4, with D maybe TRBD1 (5 bases). CDR1 is SGHAT, CDR2 FQNNGV, per germline. This CDR3 has 15 residues. Trimming took off 5 bases at V and 3 bases at J, with 13 bases between the two ends. The CDR3 DNA reads as TGTGCCAGCAGCCGGGGAGGGGCCGCTAATGAAAAACTGTTTTTT. Translation: CASSRGGAANEKLFF.

This clonotype was picked up many times. The chain joins TRBV5-1 to TRBJ2-1; D remains unclear. Germline values: CDR1 SGHRS, CDR2 YFSETQ. The CDR3 sequence is 15 residues long. Deletions cut 0 bases from V and 3 bases from J, with 10 bases between. The CDR3 sequence is CASSLESALYNEQFF. The CDR3 coding sequence is TGCGCCAGCAGCTTGGAAAGTGCCCTCTACAATGAGCAGTTCTTC.

In its sample, this clonotype was seen a few times. J is TRBJ2-3 and V is TRBV29-1; TRBD1 matches 7 bases. CDR3 size: 13 residues. Losses at the gene ends were 6 bases for V and 4 bases for J; bases not matched to a gene: 7. Germline CDR1 reads SQVTM; CDR2 reads ANQGSEA. The chain's CDR3 is CSVAPTGADTQYF. CDR3 nucleotides: TGCAGCGTGGCCCCCACAGGGGCAGATACGCAGTATTTT.

This clonotype has a count of ten or more. The chain recombines TRBV20-1 with TRBJ2-3; D might be TRBD1 or TRBD2, each matching 5 bases. CDR3 size: 15 residues. Trimming shortened V by 5 bases and J by 0 bases, and 15 bases separated the two germline ends. CDR1 and CDR2 from the germline V gene are DFQATT and SNEGSKA (reference sequence). The CDR3 sequence: CSAAWGGHSTDTQYF. DNA for the CDR3: TGCAGTGCTGCCTGGGGCGGGCATAGCACAGATACGCAGTATTTT.

This clonotype was counted many times. This rearrangement joins TRBV30 to TRBJ2-1; D is uncertain. Trimming pared 2 bases from V and 11 bases from J, leaving 10 bases between. The germline gives CDR1 GTSNPN, CDR2 SVGIG (reference sequence). The CDR3 contains 11 residues. The CDR3 DNA reads TGTGCCTGGAGTTCAAACCGTCAGCAGTTCTTC. Its protein is CAWSSNRQQFF.

V gene TRBV12-3 or TRBV12-4 combines with J gene TRBJ2-7; D is possibly TRBD1 (6 bases). This CDR3 spans 14 amino acids. The V end lost 10 bases, the J end lost 3 bases, and 19 bases lay between the germline ends. CDR3 nucleotides: TGTGCCACCAGGTGGGGGACACTCAACTACGAGCAGTACTTC. Encoded protein: CATRWGTLNYEQYF.

The rearrangement uses TRBV20-1 and TRBJ1-4, with 7 bases that match TRBD1. The J segment lost 6 bases and the V segment lost 8 bases, leaving 6 bases of the junction unmatched. The CDR3 is made up of 12 amino acids. The V gene's germline CDR1 is DFQATT and CDR2 SNEGSKA (reference sequence). The CDR3 here is CSPRGPDEKLFF. The CDR3 nucleotides are TGCAGTCCGAGGGGGCCCGATGAAAAACTGTTTTTT.

About this clonotype: One junction end disagrees with the germline gene, perhaps due to a read error. The chain joins TRBV6-2 or TRBV6-3 to TRBJ1-1; the D is unclear. CDR1 and CDR2 (germline): MNHEY, SVGEGT. The CDR3 contains 12 residues. In DNA form, the CDR3 reads TGTGCCAGCATGGGCGGAGTAGCTGAAGCTCTCTTT. Amino acid sequence: CASMGGVAEALF.

The V gene is TRBV3-1, the J gene TRBJ2-7; 12 bases line up with TRBD1. Germline V gives CDR1 LGHDT, CDR2 YNNKEL (reference sequence). Losses at the gene ends were 1 base for V and 7 bases for J; bases not matched to a gene: 5. The CDR3 loop spans 15 amino acids. The CDR3 DNA is TGTGCCAGCAGCCAAGTACCGGGACAGGGGGCTGAGCAGTACTTC. Amino acids: CASSQVPGQGAEQYF.

The sample holds a few counts of this clonotype. The chain couples TRBV6-1 to TRBJ2-5; a weak D match, TRBD2 (5 bases). In germline, CDR1 is MNHNS, CDR2 SASEGT. This CDR3 region has 16 residues. V was clipped by 8 bases and J by 5 bases, with 24 bases between them. CDR3 region: CASGHSLVLREETQYF. DNA for the CDR3: TGTGCCAGCGGCCACTCTCTAGTGCTAAGGGAGGAGACCCAGTACTTC.

This clonotype was picked up many times. The V and J genes are TRBV28 and TRBJ2-7; D gene ambiguous. V lost 6 bases to trimming and J lost 3 bases, with 9 bases between them. This CDR3 region has 12 residues. CDR1 and CDR2 (germline): MDHEN, SYDVKM. In DNA form, the CDR3 reads TGTGCCAGCAGCCCAGGCTACTACGAGCAGTACTTC. Residues: CASSPGYYEQYF.

This clonotype was observed a handful of times. This chain joins TRBV7-2 and TRBJ1-2; no clear D. Germline CDR1 and CDR2: SGHTA and FQGNSA. Trimming shortened V by 6 bases and J by 2 bases, and 10 bases separated the two germline ends. CDR3 length: 13 amino acids. DNA for the CDR3: TGTGCCAGCAGGCCATGGGTCAACTATGGCTACACCTTC. This translates into CASRPWVNYGYTF. Full variable domain (outside the CDR3, taken from reference TRBV7-2 and TRBJ1-2): GAGVSQSPSNKVTEKGKDVELRCDPISGHTALYWYRQSLGQGLEFLIYFQGNSAPDKSGLPSDRFSAERTGGSVSTLTIQRTQQEDSAVYLCASRPWVNYGYTFGSGTRLTVV.

CDR3 sequence (DNA): TGCAGCGCTCTTGACAGGGTGGTAGCTTTCTTT. Amino acid sequence: CSALDRVVAFF. The chain is built from TRBV29-1 and TRBJ1-1; 7 bases match TRBD1. CDR1 is SQVTM, CDR2 ANQGSEA, per germline. The CDR3 has 11 residues. V trimming: 7 bases; J trimming: 10 bases; junction bases outside the gene matches: 9.

This clonotype was detected many times. The gene calls are TRBV7-8 and TRBJ1-4; D gene unclear. The V end was cut by 4 bases, the J end by 2 bases, with 8 bases between. The CDR3 runs 14 residues. The germline V gene encodes CDR1 SGHVS and CDR2 FQNEAQ. CDR3 region: CASSYRETNEKLFF. Written as DNA, the CDR3 is TGTGCCAGCAGCTACCGGGAGACTAATGAAAAACTGTTTTTT.

The V and J genes are TRBV28 and TRBJ2-7; D call uncertain. This CDR3 spans 14 amino acids. V lost 4 bases and J lost 1, with 11 bases in between. CDR1 is MDHEN, CDR2 SYDVKM, per germline. The CDR3 reads CASSSYWASYEQYF. The CDR3 bases are TGTGCCAGCAGTTCTTACTGGGCGTCCTACGAGCAGTACTTC. Supplemented by reference TRBV28 and TRBJ2-7, the full variable domain reads DVKVTQSSRYLVKRTGEKVFLECVQDMDHENMFWYRQDPGLGLRLIYFSYDVKMKEKGDIPEGYSVSREKKERFSLILESASTNQTSMYLCASSSYWASYEQYFGPGTRLTVT.

The chain employs TRBV27 and TRBJ2-1; no clear D. The ends were cut back, 6 bases at V and 9 bases at J, with 9 bases in the middle. The CDR3 is 11 amino acids. Germline lookup yields CDR1 MNHEY and CDR2 SMNVEV (reference sequence). The CDR3 protein is CASSHPPEQFF. In nucleotides, the CDR3 is TGTGCCAGCAGCCACCCACCTGAGCAGTTCTTC.

The genes are TRBV6-5 and TRBJ2-1, with no clear D. This CDR3 spans 17 amino acids. The germline CDR1 and CDR2 sequences are MNHEY and SVGAGI. The germline V and J ends were trimmed by 4 bases and 6 bases, with 22 bases remaining between them. The CDR3 spells CASSSHSPSRPPNEQFF. Written as DNA, the CDR3 is TGTGCCAGCAGTTCCCACTCCCCGAGCCGGCCCCCCAATGAGCAGTTCTTC.

This clonotype appeared a few times. The chain couples TRBV6-9 to TRBJ2-1; 10 bases line up with TRBD2. The CDR3 has 16 amino acids. CDR1 is MNHGY, CDR2 SVAAGI, per germline. V gave up 3 bases and J gave up 5 bases; unmatched junction bases: 7. The CDR3 region is CASSYDGTSANNEQFF. CDR3 bases: TGTGCCAGCAGTTACGACGGGACTAGCGCGAACAATGAGCAGTTCTTC.

The J gene is TRBJ1-2, the V gene TRBV10-3; possibly TRBD1 for D (6 bases). The V and J ends lost 5 bases and 6 bases respectively, with 16 bases between them. In germline, CDR1 is ENHRY, CDR2 SYGVKD. The CDR3 totals 14 residues. For the CDR3, the DNA is TGTGCCATCAGTACAACCCGGACAGACGATGGCTACACCTTC. Residues: CAISTTRTDDGYTF.